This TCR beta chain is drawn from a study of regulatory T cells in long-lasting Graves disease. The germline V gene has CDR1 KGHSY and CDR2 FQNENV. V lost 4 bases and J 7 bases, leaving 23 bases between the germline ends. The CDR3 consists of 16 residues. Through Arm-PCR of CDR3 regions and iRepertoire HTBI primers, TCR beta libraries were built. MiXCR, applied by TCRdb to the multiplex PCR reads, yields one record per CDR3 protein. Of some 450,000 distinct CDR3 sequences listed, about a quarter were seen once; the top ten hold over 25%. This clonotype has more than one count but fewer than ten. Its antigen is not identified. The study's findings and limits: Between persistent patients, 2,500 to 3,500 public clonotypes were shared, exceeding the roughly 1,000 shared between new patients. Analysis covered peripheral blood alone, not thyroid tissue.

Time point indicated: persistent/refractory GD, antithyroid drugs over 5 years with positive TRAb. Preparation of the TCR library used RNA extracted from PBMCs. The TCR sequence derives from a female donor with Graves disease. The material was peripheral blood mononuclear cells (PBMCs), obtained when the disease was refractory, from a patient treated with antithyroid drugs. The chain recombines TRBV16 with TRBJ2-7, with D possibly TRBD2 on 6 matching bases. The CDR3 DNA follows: TGTGCCAGCAGCCCTCGCCCGGGACTGGCCGAAGGGGAGCAGTACTTC. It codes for CASSPRPGLAEGEQYF.